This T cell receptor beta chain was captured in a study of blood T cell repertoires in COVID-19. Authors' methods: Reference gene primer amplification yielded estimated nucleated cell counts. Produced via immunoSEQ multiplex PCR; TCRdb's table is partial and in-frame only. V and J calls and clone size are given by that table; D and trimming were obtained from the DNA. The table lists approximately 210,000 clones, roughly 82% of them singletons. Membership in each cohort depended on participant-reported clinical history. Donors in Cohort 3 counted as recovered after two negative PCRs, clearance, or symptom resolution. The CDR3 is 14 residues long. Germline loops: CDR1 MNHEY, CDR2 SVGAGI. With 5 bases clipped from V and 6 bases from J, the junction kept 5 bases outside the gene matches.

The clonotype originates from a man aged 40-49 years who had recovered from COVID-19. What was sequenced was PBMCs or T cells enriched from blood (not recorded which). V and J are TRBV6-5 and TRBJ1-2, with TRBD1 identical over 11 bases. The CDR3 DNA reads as TGTGCCAGCAGTACGGACAGGGGGCGAGATGGCTACACCTTC. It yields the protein CASSTDRGRDGYTF.